The rows below give T cell receptor beta chains drawn from one sample of a study of shared clonotypes between healthy human individuals. Produced via immunoSEQ multiplex PCR; TCRdb's table is partial and in-frame only. The sample shows some 1,400,000 clones, over 95% of them seen only once. What was sequenced was naive CD4+ T cells sorted from blood. Receptor source: a man under 40 in good health. The CDR3 runs from the conserved cysteine through the conserved F or W. A D gene is named only where the DNA matches it firmly. Clone sizes are given selectively: once, few, many, or a class where the clone is expanded.

TRBV7-8	.	TRBJ2-2	.	CASSLKLARVTGELFF	TGTGCCAGCAGCTTAAAACTAGCCAGGGTCACCGGGGAGCTGTTTTTT
TRBV2	.	TRBJ2-7	TRBD1	CASRARTGVGEQYF	TGTGCCAGCAGGGCCCGGACAGGGGTTGGCGAGCAGTACTTC
TRBV9	.	TRBJ2-1	TRBD2	CASSVGVAGLNEQFF	TGTGCCAGCAGCGTAGGCGTAGCGGGGTTGAATGAGCAGTTCTTC
TRBV7-8	.	TRBJ1-5	TRBD1	CASSLQRFVGQGNQPQHF	TGTGCCAGCAGCTTGCAGAGGTTCGTTGGACAGGGCAATCAGCCCCAGCATTTT
TRBV18	.	TRBJ2-7	TRBD2	CASSPRTSGTYEQYF	TGTGCCAGCTCACCCAGGACTAGCGGTACTTACGAGCAGTACTTC
TRBV5-1	.	TRBJ2-7	TRBD2	CASSLTSGIYEQYF	TGCGCCAGCAGCTTAACTAGCGGGATATACGAGCAGTACTTC
TRBV15	once	TRBJ2-5	.	CATSISTLDQYF	TGTGCCACCAGCATCTCGACGTTAGACCAGTACTTC
TRBV6-1	.	TRBJ2-4	TRBD2	CASRQREGWGNIQYF	TGTGCCAGCAGGCAGCGGGAGGGTTGGGGGAACATTCAGTACTTC
TRBV2	.	TRBJ2-3	.	CARTGKNTQYF	TGTGCCAGAACAGGGAAAAATACGCAGTATTTT
TRBV11-3	.	TRBJ2-1	TRBD2	CASRPMTSGWDNEQFF	TGTGCCAGCAGGCCTATGACTAGCGGGTGGGACAATGAGCAGTTCTTC
TRBV29-1	.	TRBJ2-7	.	CSVVTRRYEQYF	TGCAGCGTCGTCACCCGGAGATACGAGCAGTACTTC
TRBV7-2	few	TRBJ2-7	TRBD2	CASSYMAGGSMNEQYF	TGTGCCAGCAGCTATATGGCGGGCGGGAGTATGAACGAGCAGTACTTC
TRBV2	.	TRBJ1-5	.	CASGAGVGQPQHF	TGTGCCAGCGGGGCAGGGGTGGGTCAGCCCCAGCATTTT
TRBV19	few	TRBJ2-7	TRBD2	CASSPWTSGSSYEQYF	TGTGCCAGTAGTCCATGGACTAGCGGGAGCTCCTACGAGCAGTACTTC
TRBV9	.	TRBJ2-5	.	CASSSQGRGYQETQYF	TGTGCCAGCAGCTCTCAGGGGAGAGGGTACCAAGAGACCCAGTACTTC
TRBV15	.	TRBJ1-5	.	CATTTSGRNQPQHF	TGTGCCACCACCACTTCGGGACGGAATCAGCCCCAGCATTTT
TRBV25-1	.	TRBJ2-3	.	CASSHRKGQYF	TGTGCCAGCAGTCATAGGAAGGGTCAGTATTTT
TRBV18	.	TRBJ2-2	.	CASSPVKGTGELFF	TGTGCCAGCTCACCCGTCAAGGGTACCGGGGAGCTGTTTTTT
TRBV5-1	few	TRBJ2-2	TRBD1	CASSLAGQGLTGELFF	TGCGCCAGCAGCTTGGCGGGACAGGGCCTCACCGGGGAGCTGTTTTTT
TRBV2	.	TRBJ1-1	.	CASSDRGGTEAFF	TGTGCCAGCAGTGATCGTGGGGGCACTGAAGCTTTCTTT
TRBV23-1	.	TRBJ2-1	TRBD2	CASSHAGLASDSYNEQFF	TGCGCCAGCAGTCACGCCGGACTAGCGAGTGACTCCTACAATGAGCAGTTCTTC
TRBV4-3	.	TRBJ1-5	.	CASSQDGRGDRPQHF	TGCGCCAGCAGCCAAGATGGGAGGGGGGATCGGCCCCAGCATTTT
TRBV7-2	.	TRBJ1-4	TRBD1	CASSYSGGRDEKLFF	TGTGCCAGCAGTTACTCAGGGGGTCGAGATGAAAAACTGTTTTTT
TRBV15	.	TRBJ2-2	.	CATSRGLRTGELFF	TGTGCCACCAGCAGAGGGTTAAGGACCGGGGAGCTGTTTTTT
TRBV18	once	TRBJ2-7	TRBD1	CASSPLRDRGYEQYF	TGTGCCAGCTCACCGCTCCGGGACAGGGGCTACGAGCAGTACTTC
TRBV5-4	.	TRBJ2-7	TRBD1	CASSQLSGGVHEQYF	TGTGCCAGCAGCCAGTTATCAGGGGGAGTCCACGAGCAGTACTTC
TRBV2	.	TRBJ1-4	.	CASSDPGEKLFF	TGTGCCAGCAGTGACCCCGGGGAAAAACTGTTTTTT
TRBV18	.	TRBJ2-7	TRBD2	CASSPTGLAGYEQYF	TGTGCCAGCTCACCGACGGGACTAGCGGGCTACGAGCAGTACTTC
TRBV7-2	.	TRBJ2-7	.	CASSPAGIRYEQYF	TGTGCCAGCAGCCCCGCGGGCATTAGGTACGAGCAGTACTTC
TRBV6-1	.	TRBJ2-5	.	CASSEENNKSGTGFNIQETQYF	TGTGCCAGCAGTGAAGAGAACAACAAGAGCGGGACAGGATTCAATATACAAGAGACCCAGTACTTC
TRBV6-1	.	TRBJ1-4	.	CASSEFQAGLNEKLFF	TGTGCCAGCAGTGAATTCCAGGCGGGACTAAATGAAAAACTGTTTTTT
TRBV10-1	.	TRBJ2-1	.	CATSRLNEQFF	TGCGCCACCTCTCGGCTCAATGAGCAGTTCTTC
TRBV29-1	.	TRBJ2-1	TRBD1	CSLRQGAFYEQFF	TGCAGCCTAAGACAGGGGGCTTTCTATGAGCAGTTCTTC
TRBV11-2	.	TRBJ2-3	.	CASSLQGLRLWGTDTQYF	TGTGCCAGCAGCTTACAGGGCCTCCGCCTTTGGGGAACAGATACGCAGTATTTT
TRBV10-3	once	TRBJ2-1	TRBD1	CAISRTGGAYNEQFF	TGTGCCATCAGTCGGACAGGGGGCGCGTACAATGAGCAGTTCTTC
TRBV19	.	TRBJ2-1	TRBD1	CASSRTGGLPYNEQFF	TGTGCCAGTAGTAGGACAGGGGGTTTGCCCTACAATGAGCAGTTCTTC
TRBV29-1	few	TRBJ2-7	.	CSVVRQGHNEQYF	TGCAGCGTTGTAAGGCAGGGCCACAACGAGCAGTACTTC
TRBV6-1	.	TRBJ2-1	TRBD2	CASSERILMGGLAGGHEQFF	TGTGCCAGCAGTGAAAGGATTTTGATGGGGGGACTAGCGGGAGGGCATGAGCAGTTCTTC
TRBV4-1	.	TRBJ1-4	.	CASSQQQPRRTNEKLFF	TGCGCCAGCAGCCAACAACAGCCTCGGAGAACTAATGAAAAACTGTTTTTT
TRBV2	once	TRBJ2-3	.	CASSVLVTRFDTQYF	TGTGCCAGCAGTGTTTTGGTCACTAGGTTCGATACGCAGTATTTT
TRBV5-8	.	TRBJ2-7	TRBD1	CASSKGTDYYEQYF	TGTGCCAGCAGCAAGGGGACAGATTACTACGAGCAGTACTTC
TRBV6-5	.	TRBJ2-1	TRBD1	CASSGQGKTRNEQFF	TGTGCCAGCAGTGGACAGGGGAAAACACGCAATGAGCAGTTCTTC
TRBV27	.	TRBJ2-7	.	CASMGLIGTAAYEQYF	TGTGCCAGCATGGGGCTTATCGGGACGGCAGCCTACGAGCAGTACTTC
TRBV14	.	TRBJ2-1	TRBD2	CASSQAGGGFVNEQFF	TGTGCCAGCAGCCAAGCCGGGGGGGGATTCGTCAATGAGCAGTTCTTC
TRBV27	.	TRBJ2-7	.	CATLRYEQYF	TGTGCCACCCTTCGCTACGAGCAGTACTTC
TRBV27	.	TRBJ2-1	.	CASSLDAKVWRNPYNEQFF	TGTGCCAGCAGTTTGGACGCTAAGGTTTGGCGGAACCCCTACAATGAGCAGTTCTTC
TRBV5-4	.	TRBJ2-7	TRBD1	CASSTGTGTLRVTYEQYF	TGTGCCAGCAGCACCGGGACAGGGACACTCCGAGTCACCTACGAGCAGTACTTC
TRBV7-3	.	TRBJ2-3	.	CASSIGQLASTDTQYF	TGTGCCAGCAGCATCGGACAGTTGGCTAGCACAGATACGCAGTATTTT
TRBV5-8	.	TRBJ2-5	TRBD1	CASRIQTGGGGTQYF	TGTGCCAGCCGCATCCAGACAGGGGGAGGTGGGACCCAGTACTTC
TRBV18	.	TRBJ2-5	.	CASSPPSEETQYF	TGTGCCAGCTCACCACCTTCTGAAGAGACCCAGTACTTC
TRBV9	.	TRBJ1-2	.	CASSARGRSSYGYTF	TGTGCCAGCAGCGCAAGAGGGAGGTCGAGCTATGGCTACACCTTC
TRBV5-5	.	TRBJ1-5	.	CASSFQQAHGNQPQHF	TGTGCCAGCAGCTTTCAACAGGCGCATGGGAATCAGCCCCAGCATTTT
TRBV29-1	.	TRBJ1-3	.	CSVEGQAGNTIYF	TGCAGCGTTGAAGGACAGGCAGGAAACACCATATATTTT
TRBV10-3	.	TRBJ2-5	TRBD1	CAVKQGAGETQYF	TGTGCCGTTAAACAGGGGGCCGGGGAGACCCAGTACTTC